This T cell receptor beta chain was identified during a study of blood T cell dynamics during melanoma immunotherapy. Study results and limitations: Unlike progressors, later disease-control patients had W3 repertoires gaining clonality or diversity.

Note on this clone: The antigen is undetermined.

Each bulk PBMC sample had approximately 350 ng DNA loaded. Profiled with immunoSEQ multiplex PCR; TCRdb holds only in-frame clones, not every one. The table lists roughly 11,000 clones, approximately 87% of them singletons. V was cut by 2 bases and J by 6 bases, with 12 bases left in between. The CDR3 is made up of 13 amino acids. Per the germline V gene, CDR1 is SGHDT and CDR2 is YYEEEE. Time point here: pre-treatment baseline. One draw preceded checkpoint blockade; another followed its first cycle at week 3. This rearrangement joins TRBV5-6 to TRBJ2-7, with unresolved D. The material was blood, obtained from a patient treated with checkpoint blockade. This clonotype originated in a human donor with melanoma. CDR3 coding DNA: TGTGCCAGCAGCTTAAGGACCGGCGCCGAGCAGTACGTC. This sequence encodes CASSLRTGAEQYV.